The rows below give T cell receptor beta chains drawn from one sample of a study of CD8 T cells in ankylosing spondylitis. TCRdb used MiXCR to reprocess the 5' RACE reads, holding one entry per CDR3 protein. The table lists around 230,000 distinct CDR3 sequences, about 9.1% of them singletons. Sequenced input: blood, either unsorted or a sorted T cell fraction (not recorded which). The receptors originated from a male donor with ankylosing spondylitis or in good health (not recorded which). The CDR3 runs from the conserved cysteine through the conserved F or W. The D gene is left open where the match is weak. Expanded clones get a size class; other rows say once, few or many, or leave the size out.

J: TRBJ2-7; D: NA; V: TRBV6-5; size: many; CDR3: CASSYTVSYEQYF; DNA: TGTGCCAGCAGTTACACGGTCTCCTACGAGCAGTACTTC
J: TRBJ1-5; D: NA; V: TRBV27; size: few; CDR3: CASSTTVYSNQPQHF; DNA: TGTGCCAGCAGTACGACAGTCTATAGCAATCAGCCCCAGCATTTT
J: TRBJ1-1; D: TRBD1; V: TRBV6-5; size: NA; CDR3: CAGSHRGPRVTEAFF; DNA: TGTGCCGGCAGTCACAGGGGCCCACGGGTCACTGAAGCTTTCTTT
J: TRBJ2-1; D: NA; V: TRBV4-3; size: NA; CDR3: CASSQDKGAYNEQFF; DNA: TGCGCCAGCAGCCAAGATAAGGGGGCCTACAATGAGCAGTTCTTC
J: TRBJ1-2; D: NA; V: TRBV6-2/TRBV6-3; size: many; CDR3: CASSYSLEGGYTF; DNA: TGTGCCAGCAGTTACTCGTTAGAGGGAGGCTACACCTTC
J: TRBJ1-5; D: NA; V: TRBV19; size: NA; CDR3: CASSISRGYSNQPQHF; DNA: TGTGCCAGTAGTATCTCTAGGGGATATAGCAATCAGCCCCAGCATTTT
J: TRBJ1-3; D: NA; V: TRBV20-1; size: NA; CDR3: CSARDPLAGNTIYF; DNA: TGCAGTGCTAGAGATCCACTAGCTGGAAACACCATATATTTT
J: TRBJ1-1; D: TRBD1; V: TRBV5-1; size: many; CDR3: CASSPGTGGLPEAFF; DNA: TGCGCCAGCAGCCCAGGGACAGGGGGCCTTCCTGAAGCTTTCTTT
J: TRBJ1-3; D: NA; V: TRBV27; size: many; CDR3: CASSSGQSGNTIYF; DNA: TGTGCCAGCAGTTCCGGACAAAGTGGAAACACCATATATTTT
J: TRBJ1-6; D: TRBD1; V: TRBV20-1; size: many; CDR3: CSARVAGDREPYNSPLHF; DNA: TGCAGTGCTAGAGTAGCGGGGGACAGGGAACCCTATAATTCACCCCTCCACTTT
J: TRBJ2-1; D: TRBD2; V: TRBV20-1; size: many; CDR3: CSVSGGSSYNEQFF; DNA: TGCAGTGTGAGCGGGGGGAGCTCCTACAATGAGCAGTTCTTC
J: TRBJ1-5; D: TRBD1; V: TRBV5-5; size: NA; CDR3: CASSLFGQGNQPQHF; DNA: TGTGCCAGCAGCCTGTTTGGACAGGGTAATCAGCCCCAGCATTTT
J: TRBJ2-3; D: TRBD2; V: TRBV7-2; size: many; CDR3: CASSLTLAGSGTDTQYF; DNA: TGTGCCAGCAGCTTAACACTAGCGGGGTCAGGCACAGATACGCAGTATTTT